The rows below give T cell receptor beta chains drawn from one sample of a study of blood T cell repertoires in COVID-19. Produced via immunoSEQ multiplex PCR; TCRdb's table is partial and in-frame only. The sample includes approximately 120,000 clones, 74% of them seen just once. Sequencing was carried out using peripheral blood. The receptors derive from a man older than 75 with COVID-19, enrolled during active disease. Each CDR3 is given with its conserved first and last residue. The order of the fields is clone size, D gene, V gene, J gene, CDR3 protein, CDR3 DNA. A D gene is named only where the DNA matches it firmly. For some rows the clone size is stated as once, few or many, or as a class when expanded; others skip it.

clone size: NA
D gene: TRBD2
V gene: TRBV19
J gene: TRBJ2-1
CDR3 protein: CASSPPPSGSSDEQFF
CDR3 DNA: TGTGCCAGTAGTCCCCCTCCTAGCGGGAGCAGCGATGAGCAGTTCTTC

clone size: once
D gene: TRBD2
V gene: TRBV11-3
J gene: TRBJ2-1
CDR3 protein: CASSPGLAGQGSYNEQFF
CDR3 DNA: TGTGCCAGCAGCCCGGGACTAGCGGGCCAGGGGTCCTACAATGAGCAGTTCTTC

clone size: once
D gene: TRBD1
V gene: TRBV27
J gene: TRBJ1-2
CDR3 protein: CASSRDRGTPYGYTF
CDR3 DNA: TGTGCCAGCAGCCGAGACAGGGGGACCCCATATGGCTACACCTTC

clone size: NA
D gene: TRBD2
V gene: TRBV28
J gene: TRBJ2-2
CDR3 protein: CASSTSGIDTGELFF
CDR3 DNA: TGTGCCAGCAGTACCAGCGGGATAGACACCGGGGAGCTGTTTTTT

clone size: NA
D gene: TRBD1
V gene: TRBV5-1
J gene: TRBJ2-5
CDR3 protein: CASSLEGTGFFFQETQYF
CDR3 DNA: TGCGCCAGCAGCTTGGAGGGGACAGGGTTTTTTTTCCAAGAGACCCAGTACTTC

clone size: NA
D gene: NA
V gene: TRBV13
J gene: TRBJ1-1
CDR3 protein: CASSYRVGTTEAFF
CDR3 DNA: TGTGCCAGCAGCTACAGGGTAGGAACAACTGAAGCTTTCTTT

clone size: NA
D gene: NA
V gene: TRBV5-5
J gene: TRBJ2-7
CDR3 protein: CASSSGQSAYEQYF
CDR3 DNA: TGTGCCAGCAGCTCTGGACAGAGCGCCTACGAGCAGTACTTC

clone size: few
D gene: TRBD1
V gene: TRBV29-1
J gene: TRBJ1-1
CDR3 protein: CSGGQENTEAFF
CDR3 DNA: TGCAGCGGCGGACAGGAGAACACTGAAGCTTTCTTT

clone size: NA
D gene: TRBD1
V gene: TRBV28
J gene: TRBJ1-5
CDR3 protein: CASQGGGNQPQHF
CDR3 DNA: TGTGCCAGTCAGGGGGGAGGCAATCAGCCCCAGCATTTT

clone size: NA
D gene: TRBD1
V gene: TRBV5-1
J gene: TRBJ2-2
CDR3 protein: CASSVSYRGPTGELFF
CDR3 DNA: TGCGCCAGCAGCGTCTCTTACAGGGGGCCCACCGGGGAGCTGTTTTTT

clone size: NA
D gene: TRBD1
V gene: TRBV19
J gene: TRBJ2-5
CDR3 protein: CASSIGRTGPQETQYF
CDR3 DNA: TGTGCCAGTAGTATAGGTAGGACAGGACCTCAAGAGACCCAGTACTTC

clone size: NA
D gene: TRBD1
V gene: TRBV7-8
J gene: TRBJ2-7
CDR3 protein: CASSLRQGTYEQYF
CDR3 DNA: TGTGCCAGCAGCTTACGACAGGGAACCTACGAGCAGTACTTC

clone size: few
D gene: TRBD1
V gene: TRBV28
J gene: TRBJ1-6
CDR3 protein: CASSLDRATNSPLHF
CDR3 DNA: TGTGCCAGCAGTTTAGACAGGGCAACTAATTCACCCCTCCACTTT

clone size: NA
D gene: TRBD1
V gene: TRBV5-8
J gene: TRBJ1-2
CDR3 protein: CASSYGTGGFGYTF
CDR3 DNA: TGTGCCAGCAGCTACGGGACAGGGGGTTTTGGCTACACCTTC

clone size: NA
D gene: NA
V gene: TRBV28
J gene: TRBJ1-2
CDR3 protein: CASSLSREKPTF
CDR3 DNA: TGTGCCAGCAGTTTGAGTCGCGAGAAACCTACCTTC

clone size: NA
D gene: NA
V gene: TRBV5-1
J gene: TRBJ2-5
CDR3 protein: CASSLASIQETQYF
CDR3 DNA: TGCGCCAGCAGCTTGGCCAGTATACAAGAGACCCAGTACTTC

clone size: NA
D gene: NA
V gene: TRBV21-1
J gene: TRBJ2-7
CDR3 protein: CASSNRDKSYEQYF
CDR3 DNA: TGTGCCAGCAGCAACCGGGACAAATCCTACGAGCAGTACTTC

clone size: NA
D gene: TRBD2
V gene: TRBV4-2
J gene: TRBJ2-1
CDR3 protein: CASSQDLGAGGRNEQFF
CDR3 DNA: TGTGCCAGCAGCCAAGATCTTGGAGCGGGAGGAAGGAATGAGCAGTTCTTC

clone size: NA
D gene: TRBD2
V gene: TRBV24-1
J gene: TRBJ2-1
CDR3 protein: CATSDAKTSVDYNEQFF
CDR3 DNA: TGTGCCACCAGTGACGCTAAAACTAGCGTAGATTACAATGAGCAGTTCTTC

clone size: NA
D gene: TRBD2
V gene: TRBV28
J gene: TRBJ2-7
CDR3 protein: CASSLSPTTSGRAAHEQYF
CDR3 DNA: TGTGCCAGCAGTTTATCCCCCACGACTAGCGGGAGGGCCGCCCACGAGCAGTACTTC

clone size: NA
D gene: NA
V gene: TRBV23-1
J gene: TRBJ2-5
CDR3 protein: CASSQFLQRTQYF
CDR3 DNA: TGCGCCAGCAGTCAATTTCTACAGAGGACCCAGTACTTC

clone size: NA
D gene: TRBD1
V gene: TRBV28
J gene: TRBJ1-6
CDR3 protein: CASSSGQGKYYNSPLHF
CDR3 DNA: TGTGCCAGCAGTTCCGGACAGGGGAAATACTATAATTCACCCCTCCACTTT

clone size: NA
D gene: NA
V gene: TRBV11-3
J gene: TRBJ2-3
CDR3 protein: CASSRSHLDTQYF
CDR3 DNA: TGTGCCAGCAGTCGGTCCCACCTAGATACGCAGTATTTT

clone size: NA
D gene: NA
V gene: TRBV28
J gene: TRBJ1-5
CDR3 protein: CASSWGGGQPQHF
CDR3 DNA: TGTGCCAGCAGTTGGGGGGGAGGTCAGCCCCAGCATTTT

clone size: few
D gene: TRBD1
V gene: TRBV19
J gene: TRBJ1-5
CDR3 protein: CASSPGTGAQPQHF
CDR3 DNA: TGTGCCAGTAGTCCCGGGACAGGGGCTCAGCCCCAGCATTTT

clone size: NA
D gene: NA
V gene: TRBV7-9
J gene: TRBJ1-3
CDR3 protein: CASSLAQARNTIYF
CDR3 DNA: TGTGCCAGCAGCTTAGCGCAGGCAAGAAACACCATATATTTT

clone size: NA
D gene: NA
V gene: TRBV29-1
J gene: TRBJ2-7
CDR3 protein: CSVEEGGGYEQYF
CDR3 DNA: TGCAGCGTTGAAGAGGGAGGGGGCTACGAGCAGTACTTC

clone size: NA
D gene: TRBD1
V gene: TRBV27
J gene: TRBJ2-1
CDR3 protein: CASSRIGTGSYNEQFF
CDR3 DNA: TGTGCCAGCAGTAGAATCGGGACAGGGTCCTACAATGAGCAGTTCTTC

clone size: NA
D gene: TRBD1
V gene: TRBV19
J gene: TRBJ2-2
CDR3 protein: CASSIWTGGGGELFF
CDR3 DNA: TGTGCCAGTAGTATCTGGACAGGGGGCGGCGGGGAGCTGTTTTTT

clone size: NA
D gene: NA
V gene: TRBV2
J gene: TRBJ1-6
CDR3 protein: CASSEGQGYSPLHF
CDR3 DNA: TGTGCCAGCAGTGAAGGGCAGGGGTACTCACCCCTCCACTTT

clone size: NA
D gene: NA
V gene: TRBV7-9
J gene: TRBJ2-7
CDR3 protein: CASSLNGQGGEQYF
CDR3 DNA: TGTGCCAGCAGCTTAAACGGTCAGGGAGGCGAGCAGTACTTC

clone size: NA
D gene: NA
V gene: TRBV11-2
J gene: TRBJ2-5
CDR3 protein: CASSLGVTGPEETQYF
CDR3 DNA: TGTGCCAGCAGCTTGGGAGTAACAGGGCCTGAGGAGACCCAGTACTTC